These 18 T cell receptor beta chains were all obtained from the same sample, sequenced in a study of T cell responses to AZD1222 COVID-19 vaccine. Measured with immunoSEQ multiplex PCR; TCRdb has only the in-frame clones, and not every one. Of around 150,000 clones listed, roughly 90% are singletons. The source material was peripheral blood, sampled 28 days after the second AZD1222 dose. The source is an adult who received the AZD1222 COVID-19 vaccine.

The rearrangement uses TRBV15 and TRBJ1-2, with 7 bases lining up with TRBD1. The CDR3 has 15 amino acids. The junction had 13 bases not matched to a gene; V was cut back by 4 bases and J by 8 bases. Germline V gene data show CDR1 as LNHNV and CDR2 as YYDKDF (reference sequence). The CDR3 DNA is TGTGCCACCAGCACAGGGGGTTCTGGGGGCAAGGGCTACACCTTC. It encodes CATSTGGSGGKGYTF.

This chain connects TRBV6-5 to TRBJ2-7; TRBD1 matches 8 bases. The CDR3 runs 14 residues. The germline V gene encodes CDR1 MNHEY and CDR2 SVGAGI. V was clipped by 6 bases and J by 5 bases; unmatched bases: 9. CDR3 residues: CASRTGVLRNEQYF. CDR3 bases: TGTGCCAGCAGGACAGGGGTTCTGAGGAACGAGCAGTACTTC.

This chain links TRBV5-1 with TRBJ2-7; perhaps D is TRBD1 or TRBD2 (5 bases each). There are 16 residues in the CDR3. Trimming cost V 4 bases and J 1 base, with 18 bases left between them. CDR1 and CDR2 (germline): SGHRS, YFSETQ. The CDR3: CASSLPRDGLSYEQYF. CDR3 nucleotide sequence: TGCGCCAGCAGCCTGCCCCGGGACGGTTTATCCTACGAGCAGTACTTC.

The chain links TRBV24-1 to TRBJ1-1, with 8 bases matching TRBD1. Per germline, CDR1 KGHDR and CDR2 SFDVKD. V trimming: 7 bases; J trimming: 1 base; junction bases outside the gene matches: 1. This CDR3 has 13 amino acids. The CDR3 DNA reads TGTGCCACCAGGGGGACAGGGAACACTGAAGCTTTCTTT. Translating gives CATRGTGNTEAFF.

The chain combines TRBV6-2 or TRBV6-3 with TRBJ2-1, with D unresolved. The length of the CDR3 is 15 residues. V was clipped by 4 bases and J by 0 bases, with 10 bases between them. In germline, CDR1 is MNHEY, CDR2 SVGEGT. The CDR3 region has the DNA TGTGCCAGCAGTTCCCGCGGAGACTCCTACAATGAGCAGTTCTTC. Translation gives CASSSRGDSYNEQFF.

This rearrangement joins TRBV10-3 to TRBJ1-2; D perhaps matches TRBD1 (6 bases). The CDR3 loop spans 14 amino acids. Trimming took off 8 bases at V and 4 bases at J, with 17 bases between the two ends. Germline values: CDR1 ENHRY, CDR2 SYGVKD. The CDR3 DNA follows: TGTGCCATCGCAGGAGAGGGGGTTTTCTATGGCTACACCTTC. It codes for CAIAGEGVFYGYTF.

The rearrangement uses TRBV11-2 and TRBJ2-5, with a tentative D call TRBD2 (5 bases). V was clipped by 6 bases and J by 2 bases, with 16 bases between them. CDR1 is SGHAT, CDR2 FQNNGV, per germline. The CDR3 consists of 15 residues. CDR3 DNA: TGTGCCAGCAGTTCGGGTGGAGGCCGACAAGAGACCCAGTACTTC. This translates into CASSSGGGRQETQYF.

The chain links TRBV25-1 to TRBJ1-1, with D maybe TRBD1 (6 bases). The CDR3 is made up of 15 amino acids. V lost 6 bases and J 3 bases, leaving 17 bases between the germline ends. Germline V gene sequence: CDR1 MGHDK, CDR2 SYGVNS. Written as DNA, the CDR3 is TGTGCCAGCAGCACCCGGGGGCGCGGGGACACTGAAGCTTTCTTT. Protein: CASSTRGRGDTEAFF.

The V and J genes are TRBV14 and TRBJ2-1; D is perhaps TRBD2 (5 bases). The CDR3 consists of 15 residues. The germline V and J ends were trimmed by 0 bases and 3 bases, with 9 bases remaining between them. Per the germline V gene, CDR1 is SGHDN and CDR2 is FVKESK. This CDR3 reads CASSQEGSGYNEQFF. The CDR3 coding sequence is TGTGCCAGCAGCCAAGAGGGGAGCGGCTACAATGAGCAGTTCTTC. The complete variable domain, with remaining parts taken from reference TRBV14 and TRBJ2-1, reads EAGVTQFPSHSVIEKGQTVTLRCDPISGHDNLYWYRRVMGKEIKFLLHFVKESKQDESGMPNNRFLAERTGGTYSTLKVQPAELEDSGVYFCASSQEGSGYNEQFFGPGTRLTVL.

The chain carries TRBV5-5 and TRBJ2-1; no reliable D call. The CDR3 runs to 13 residues. With 2 bases removed from V and 4 bases from J, the gap between germline ends came to 7 bases. Germline V gives CDR1 SGHKS, CDR2 YYEKEE (reference sequence). DNA of the CDR3: TGTGCCAGCAGCTTTGATCTGTACAATGAGCAGTTCTTC. Its translation is CASSFDLYNEQFF.

The chain is built from TRBV19 and TRBJ1-2; 7 bases map to TRBD1. CDR3 length: 14 residues. CDR1 LNHDA and CDR2 SQIVND come from the germline V gene (reference sequence). Trimming at V came to 3 bases and at J to 0 bases, leaving 1 base not matched to a gene. DNA for the CDR3: TGTGCCAGTAGTATTGGACAGGCTAACTATGGCTACACCTTC. It translates to CASSIGQANYGYTF.

The chain employs TRBV10-2 and TRBJ1-6; D perhaps matches TRBD1 (5 bases). V gave up 2 bases and J gave up 6 bases, with 8 bases separating them. From germline, CDR1 is WSHSY and CDR2 SAAADI. The CDR3 is 14 amino acids. CDR3 in amino acids: CASSEAGTNSPLHF. For the CDR3, the DNA is TGCGCCAGCAGTGAGGCAGGGACTAATTCACCCCTCCACTTT.

The chain recombines TRBV18 with TRBJ1-1; D not certain. The CDR3 spans 14 residues. Trimming took 0 bases from V and 4 from J, leaving 9 bases between them. Germline V lookup: CDR1 KGHSH, CDR2 LQKENI. CDR3 DNA sequence: TGTGCCAGCTCACCACCGTCCCGGGTCACTGAAGCTTTCTTT. Protein sequence: CASSPPSRVTEAFF.

The chain employs TRBV20-1 and TRBJ1-1; D gene unclear. The germline CDR1 and CDR2 sequences are DFQATT and SNEGSKA (reference sequence). V lost 3 bases to trimming and J lost 6 bases, with 11 bases between them. The CDR3 has 12 amino acids. The CDR3 coding sequence is TGCAGTGCTAGTAGGTCCCAGGCTGAAGCTTTCTTT. This sequence encodes CSASRSQAEAFF.

The chain couples TRBV4-2 to TRBJ2-3, with D unclear. Germline CDR1 and CDR2: LGHNA and YNFKEQ. V was pared by 1 base and J by 1 base, with 15 bases between. The CDR3 is 17 residues long. The CDR3 spells CASSQVGSDPRTDTQYF. CDR3 nucleotide sequence: TGTGCCAGCAGCCAAGTAGGGTCGGACCCCCGCACAGATACGCAGTATTTT.

This sequence joins TRBV18 and TRBJ1-2; D ambiguous. Germline lookup yields CDR1 KGHSH and CDR2 LQKENI. V was cut by 2 bases and J by 2 bases, with 6 bases left in between. CDR3 length: 13 amino acids. CDR3 DNA: TGTGCCAGCTCACCAGAGTCAAACTATGGCTACACCTTC. Translated: CASSPESNYGYTF. Full variable domain (rest looked up from reference TRBV18 and TRBJ1-2): NAGVMQNPRHLVRRRGQEARLRCSPMKGHSHVYWYRQLPEEGLKFMVYLQKENIIDESGMPKERFSAEFPKEGPSILRIQQVVRGDSAAYFCASSPESNYGYTFGSGTRLTVV.

The CDR3 sequence: CASSLGADGTYEQYF. Written as DNA, the CDR3 is TGTGCCAGCAGTTTAGGGGCCGATGGGACCTACGAGCAGTACTTC. The chain is built from TRBV28 and TRBJ2-7, with D maybe TRBD1 (5 bases). Trimming removed 2 bases at V and 2 bases at J, with 13 bases between. CDR3 length: 15 residues. Germline loops: CDR1 MDHEN, CDR2 SYDVKM.

The chain couples TRBV19 to TRBJ1-6; possible D gene TRBD1, 6 bases. CDR1 and CDR2 (germline): LNHDA, SQIVND (reference sequence). Between the trimmed V and J ends, which lost 3 bases and 8 bases, there was a span of 14 bases. The CDR3 totals 15 residues. The CDR3 protein is CASSIDQGRDSPLHF. Here the CDR3 DNA reads TGTGCCAGTAGTATCGATCAGGGGAGGGATTCACCCCTCCACTTT.